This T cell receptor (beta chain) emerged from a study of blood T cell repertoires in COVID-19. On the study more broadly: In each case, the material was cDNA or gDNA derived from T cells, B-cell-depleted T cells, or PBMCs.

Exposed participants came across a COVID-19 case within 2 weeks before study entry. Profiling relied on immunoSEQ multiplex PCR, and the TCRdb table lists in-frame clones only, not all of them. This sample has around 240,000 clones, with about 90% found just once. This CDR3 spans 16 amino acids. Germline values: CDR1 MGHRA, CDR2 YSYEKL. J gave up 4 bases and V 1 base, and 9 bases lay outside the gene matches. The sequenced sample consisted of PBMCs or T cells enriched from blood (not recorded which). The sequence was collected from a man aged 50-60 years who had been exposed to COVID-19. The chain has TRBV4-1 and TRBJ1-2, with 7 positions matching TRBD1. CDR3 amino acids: CASSQVAGQSSYGYTF. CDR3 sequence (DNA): TGCGCCAGCAGCCAAGTAGCGGGACAGAGCTCCTATGGCTACACCTTC.